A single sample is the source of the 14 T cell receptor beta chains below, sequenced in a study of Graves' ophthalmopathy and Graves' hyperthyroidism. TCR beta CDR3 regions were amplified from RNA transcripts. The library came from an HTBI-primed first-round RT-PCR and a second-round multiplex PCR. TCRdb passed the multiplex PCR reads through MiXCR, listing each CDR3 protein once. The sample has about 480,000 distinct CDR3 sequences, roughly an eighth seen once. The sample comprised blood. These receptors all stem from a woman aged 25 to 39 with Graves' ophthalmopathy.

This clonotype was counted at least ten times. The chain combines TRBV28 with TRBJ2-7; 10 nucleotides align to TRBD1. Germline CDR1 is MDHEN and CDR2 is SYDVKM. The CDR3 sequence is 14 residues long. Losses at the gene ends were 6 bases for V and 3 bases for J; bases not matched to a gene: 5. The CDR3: CASSPTGGSYEQYF. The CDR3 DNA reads TGTGCCAGCAGCCCGACAGGGGGCAGCTACGAGCAGTACTTC.

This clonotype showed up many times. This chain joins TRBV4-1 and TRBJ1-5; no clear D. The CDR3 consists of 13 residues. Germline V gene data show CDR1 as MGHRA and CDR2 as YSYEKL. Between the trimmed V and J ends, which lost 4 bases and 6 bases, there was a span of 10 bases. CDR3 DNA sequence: TGCGCCAGCAGCCTCGGGAGAGGTCAGCCCCAGCATTTT. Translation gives CASSLGRGQPQHF.

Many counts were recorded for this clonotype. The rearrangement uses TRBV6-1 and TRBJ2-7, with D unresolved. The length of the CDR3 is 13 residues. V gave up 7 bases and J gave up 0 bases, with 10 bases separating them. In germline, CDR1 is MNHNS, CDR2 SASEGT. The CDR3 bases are TGTGCCAGCACCCCCCCGAGCTCCTACGAGCAGTACTTC. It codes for CASTPPSSYEQYF.

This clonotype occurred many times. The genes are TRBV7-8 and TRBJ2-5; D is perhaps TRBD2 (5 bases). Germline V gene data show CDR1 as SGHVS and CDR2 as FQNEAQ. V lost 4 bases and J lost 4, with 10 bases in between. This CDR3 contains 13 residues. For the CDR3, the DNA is TGTGCCAGCAGCTGGGAGTTAATAGAGACCCAGTACTTC. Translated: CASSWELIETQYF.

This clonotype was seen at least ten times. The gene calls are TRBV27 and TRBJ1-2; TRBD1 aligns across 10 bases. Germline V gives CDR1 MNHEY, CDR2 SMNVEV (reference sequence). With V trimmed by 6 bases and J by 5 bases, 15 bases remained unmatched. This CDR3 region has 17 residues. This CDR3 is CASRLGGQGKLQYGYTF. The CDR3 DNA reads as TGTGCCAGCAGATTAGGGGGACAGGGGAAGCTGCAGTATGGCTACACCTTC.

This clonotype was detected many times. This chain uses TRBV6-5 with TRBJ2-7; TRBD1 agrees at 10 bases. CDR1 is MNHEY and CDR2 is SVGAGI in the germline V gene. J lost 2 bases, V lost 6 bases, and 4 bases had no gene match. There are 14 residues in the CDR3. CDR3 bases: TGTGCCAGCAGGACGGGACAGGGGACCTACGAGCAGTACTTC. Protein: CASRTGQGTYEQYF.

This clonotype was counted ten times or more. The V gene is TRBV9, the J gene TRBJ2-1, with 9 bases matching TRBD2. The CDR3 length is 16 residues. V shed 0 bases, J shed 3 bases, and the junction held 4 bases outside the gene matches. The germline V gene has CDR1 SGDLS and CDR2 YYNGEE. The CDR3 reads CASSVGTSALYNEQFF. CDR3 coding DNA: TGTGCCAGCAGCGTAGGGACTAGCGCCCTCTACAATGAGCAGTTCTTC.

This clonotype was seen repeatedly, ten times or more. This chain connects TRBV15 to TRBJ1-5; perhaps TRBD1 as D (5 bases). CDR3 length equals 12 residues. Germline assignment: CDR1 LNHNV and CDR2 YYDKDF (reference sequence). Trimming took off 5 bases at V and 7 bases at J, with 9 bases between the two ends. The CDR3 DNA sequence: TGTGCCACCAGCGGGGGAGGCCAGCCCCAGCATTTT. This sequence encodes CATSGGGQPQHF.

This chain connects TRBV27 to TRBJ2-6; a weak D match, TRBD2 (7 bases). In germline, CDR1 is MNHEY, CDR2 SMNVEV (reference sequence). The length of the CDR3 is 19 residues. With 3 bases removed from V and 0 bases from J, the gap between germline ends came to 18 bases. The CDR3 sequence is CASSFGGGSGVSGANVLTF. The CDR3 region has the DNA TGTGCCAGCAGTTTTGGGGGGGGGTCAGGGGTCTCTGGGGCCAACGTCCTGACTTTC.

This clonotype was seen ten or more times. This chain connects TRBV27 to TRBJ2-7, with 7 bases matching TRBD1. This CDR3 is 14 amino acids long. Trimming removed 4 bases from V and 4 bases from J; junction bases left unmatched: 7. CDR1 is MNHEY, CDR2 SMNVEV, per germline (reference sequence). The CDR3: CASSSGTESYEQYF. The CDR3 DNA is TGTGCCAGCAGTTCCGGGACAGAATCTTACGAGCAGTACTTC.

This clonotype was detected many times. The CDR3 DNA sequence: TGTGCCACCAGAAACTTCCTGACTAGCGGGAGTTTCGAGACCCAGTACTTC. Translated, it gives CATRNFLTSGSFETQYF. The rearrangement uses TRBV15 and TRBJ2-5; 12 bases line up with TRBD2. The V gene end was trimmed by 6 bases and the J gene end by 5 bases; junction bases not matched to a gene: 13. Germline assignment: CDR1 LNHNV and CDR2 YYDKDF (reference sequence). This CDR3 has 17 amino acids.

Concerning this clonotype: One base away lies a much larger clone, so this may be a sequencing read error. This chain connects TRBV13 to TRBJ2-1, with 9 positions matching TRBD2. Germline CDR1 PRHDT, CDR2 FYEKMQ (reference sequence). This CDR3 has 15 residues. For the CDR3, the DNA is TGTGCCACCAGCTTAGATAGCGGGGGTGCTAATGAGCAGTTCTTC. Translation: CATSLDSGGANEQFF.

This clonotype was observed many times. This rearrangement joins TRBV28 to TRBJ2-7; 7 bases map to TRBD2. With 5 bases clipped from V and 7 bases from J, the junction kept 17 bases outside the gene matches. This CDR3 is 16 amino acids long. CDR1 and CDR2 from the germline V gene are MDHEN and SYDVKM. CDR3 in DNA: TGTGCCAGCAGTATCGGCCGGGACTACGTTTCAAGGGAGCAGTACTTC. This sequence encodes CASSIGRDYVSREQYF. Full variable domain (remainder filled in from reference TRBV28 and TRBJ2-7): DVKVTQSSRYLVKRTGEKVFLECVQDMDHENMFWYRQDPGLGLRLIYFSYDVKMKEKGDIPEGYSVSREKKERFSLILESASTNQTSMYLCASSIGRDYVSREQYFGPGTRLTVT.

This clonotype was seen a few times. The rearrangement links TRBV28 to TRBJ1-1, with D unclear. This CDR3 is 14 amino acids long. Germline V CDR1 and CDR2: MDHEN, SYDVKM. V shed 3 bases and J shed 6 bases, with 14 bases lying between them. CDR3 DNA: TGTGCCAGCAGTTTCCCTTTCTTCAACGCTGAAGCTTTCTTT. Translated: CASSFPFFNAEAFF.